This T cell receptor beta chain was identified during a study of CDR3 diversity in severe acne. TCRdb used MiXCR to reprocess the PCR reads, holding one entry per CDR3 protein. There are under 95,000 distinct CDR3 sequences in the sample; 45% to 50% occur only once, and 10% lies in the top ten. This CDR3 has 14 amino acids. V lost 6 bases to trimming and J lost 7 bases; unmatched junction nucleotides: 7. The germline CDR1 and CDR2 sequences are MGHDK and SYGVNS. The sequence derives from a male donor in good health, serving as a control. The specimen was blood. The chain is built from TRBV25-1 and TRBJ1-5, with 9 bases that match TRBD1. The CDR3 nucleotides read TGTGCCAGCAGCTTTGGGACAGGGAACCAGCCCCAGCATTTT. It translates to CASSFGTGNQPQHF. Based on the CDR3 plus reference TRBV25-1 and TRBJ1-5, the full variable domain is EADIYQTPRYLVIGTGKKITLECSQTMGHDKMYWYQQDPGMELHLIHYSYGVNSTEKGDLSSESTVSRIRTEHFPLTLESARPSHTSQYLCASSFGTGNQPQHFGDGTRLSIL.